Shown below are 12 T cell receptor beta chains from a single sample sequenced in a study of T-cell memory formation after mild COVID-19. TCRdb ran MiXCR on the 5' RACE reads and lists one entry per CDR3 protein. The sample contains about 620,000 distinct CDR3 sequences, roughly 17% of which appear only once. Sequencing was performed on PBMCs or a T cell subset sorted from them (not recorded which). The origin of the receptors is an adult woman who had mild COVID-19 (a few samples of this study predate the infection). Cell type and time point are not known.

This clonotype was counted a single time. J is TRBJ1-2 and V is TRBV6-2 or TRBV6-3, with D possibly being TRBD1 (5 bases). The V end was cut by 6 bases, the J end by 7 bases, with 12 bases between. The germline gives CDR1 MNHEY, CDR2 SVGEGT. The CDR3 sequence is 12 residues long. CDR3 residues: CASSPRGGGYTF. Here the CDR3 DNA reads TGTGCCAGCAGCCCCCGGGGGGGTGGCTACACCTTC.

There are many counts of this clonotype. This chain joins TRBV27 and TRBJ2-1; the D gene is possibly TRBD1 (6 bases). This CDR3 has 16 residues. The germline gives CDR1 MNHEY, CDR2 SMNVEV (reference sequence). Trimming shortened V by 0 bases and J by 4 bases, and 13 bases separated the two germline ends. DNA for the CDR3: TGTGCCAGCAGTTTATCGGCCGGGACACCATACAATGAGCAGTTCTTC. This encodes CASSLSAGTPYNEQFF.

The chain carries TRBV20-1 and TRBJ1-1, with D perhaps TRBD1 (6 bases). Germline assignment: CDR1 DFQATT and CDR2 SNEGSKA (reference sequence). V was shortened by 0 bases and J by 1 base, with 15 bases between the two germline ends. This CDR3 is 16 amino acids long. The CDR3 loop is CSAREDGQSWNTEAFF. For the CDR3, the DNA is TGCAGTGCTAGAGAAGACGGACAGTCTTGGAACACTGAAGCTTTCTTT.

V and J are TRBV6-5 and TRBJ2-3; TRBD2 aligns across 7 bases. The V gene's germline CDR1 is MNHEY and CDR2 SVGAGI. V gave up 6 bases and J gave up 3 bases; unmatched junction bases: 3. This CDR3 has 13 residues. CDR3 sequence (DNA): TGTGCCAGCAGGAGCGGGGATACAGATACGCAGTATTTT. Its protein is CASRSGDTDTQYF.

This chain links TRBV11-2 with TRBJ2-2; TRBD2 matches at 7 bases. This CDR3 has 16 residues. The germline CDR1 and CDR2 sequences are SGHAT and FQNNGV. V shed 5 bases and J 7 bases; nucleotides not matched to a gene: 13. The CDR3, as DNA: TGTGCCAGCAGCGGTCGGGGAGCGGGATTAGGCGGGGAGCTGTTTTTT. This encodes CASSGRGAGLGGELFF.

This chain connects TRBV5-1 to TRBJ2-2, with a tentative D call TRBD1 (6 bases). Germline lookup yields CDR1 SGHRS and CDR2 YFSETQ. Trimming took off 3 bases at V and 7 bases at J, with 13 bases between the two ends. CDR3 length equals 14 residues. CDR3 amino acids: CASSYTGTFGELFF. In nucleotides, the CDR3 is TGCGCCAGCAGCTATACAGGGACCTTCGGGGAGCTGTTTTTT.

This clonotype has a handful of counts. V usage is TRBV6-2 or TRBV6-3 and J usage is TRBJ2-1; 7 positions agree with TRBD1. CDR1 MNHEY and CDR2 SVGEGT come from the germline V gene. The CDR3 consists of 14 residues. With V trimmed by 2 bases and J by 2 bases, 0 bases remained unmatched. The DNA of the CDR3 is TGTGCCAGCAGTTACAGGGGGCCCTACAATGAGCAGTTCTTC. Translating it yields CASSYRGPYNEQFF.

This chain connects TRBV7-2 to TRBJ2-1, with 9 nucleotides matching TRBD2. Germline CDR1 SGHTA, CDR2 FQGNSA. The CDR3 has 15 residues. The trim removed 2 bases at V and 6 bases at J, leaving 5 bases unmatched. The chain's CDR3 is CASSLYAGGSNEQFF. The CDR3 bases are TGTGCCAGCAGCTTATACGCGGGGGGGAGCAATGAGCAGTTCTTC.

The genes are TRBV6-5 and TRBJ2-3; 7 bases match TRBD1. Germline V gene lookup returns CDR1 MNHEY and CDR2 SVGAGI. With 6 bases clipped from V and 0 bases from J, the junction kept 12 bases outside the gene matches. There are 17 residues in the CDR3. CDR3 DNA sequence: TGTGCCAGCAGCAGTCAATTCGGGACAGCTAGCACAGATACGCAGTATTTT. Protein product: CASSSQFGTASTDTQYF.

The sample holds a few counts of this clonotype. J is TRBJ2-3 and V is TRBV5-1; 13 bases fit TRBD2. The V gene's germline CDR1 is SGHRS and CDR2 YFSETQ. V was pared by 3 bases and J by 5 bases, with 6 bases of the junction left unmatched. The CDR3 length is 16 residues. DNA for the CDR3: TGCGCCAGCAGCTCGACTAGCGGGGGGCCCGGAGATACGCAGTATTTT. This encodes CASSSTSGGPGDTQYF.

V usage is TRBV7-2 and J usage is TRBJ2-5, with 7 bases matching TRBD2. This CDR3 has 15 residues. The germline gives CDR1 SGHTA, CDR2 FQGNSA. V trimming: 0 bases; J trimming: 5 bases; junction bases outside the gene matches: 6. CDR3 sequence: CASSLAPAGRETQYF. In nucleotides, the CDR3 is TGTGCCAGCAGCTTAGCTCCAGCGGGAAGGGAGACCCAGTACTTC.

This clonotype was detected only a few times. The rearrangement joins TRBV5-1 to TRBJ2-1; TRBD2 matches at 8 bases. J gave up 1 base and V 4 bases, and 7 bases lay outside the gene matches. The CDR3 length is 16 residues. Germline-derived CDR1 and CDR2 are SGHRS and YFSETQ. In DNA, the CDR3 is TGCGCCAGCAGCCCCAGGTCGGGGGGGTCCTACAATGAGCAGTTCTTC. It encodes CASSPRSGGSYNEQFF.